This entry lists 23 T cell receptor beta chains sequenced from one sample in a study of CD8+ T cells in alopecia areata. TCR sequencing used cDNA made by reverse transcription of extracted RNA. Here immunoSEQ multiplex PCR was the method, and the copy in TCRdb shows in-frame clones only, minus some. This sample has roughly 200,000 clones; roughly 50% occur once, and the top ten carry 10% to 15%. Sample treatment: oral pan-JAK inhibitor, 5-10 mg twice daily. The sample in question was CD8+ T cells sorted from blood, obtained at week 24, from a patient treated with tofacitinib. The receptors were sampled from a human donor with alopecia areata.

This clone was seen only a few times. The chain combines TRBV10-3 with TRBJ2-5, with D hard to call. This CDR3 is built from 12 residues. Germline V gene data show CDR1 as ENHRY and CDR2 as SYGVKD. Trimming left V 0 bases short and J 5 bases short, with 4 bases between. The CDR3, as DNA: TGTGCCATCAGTGAGTCAGAGGAGACCCAGTACTTC. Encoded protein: CAISESEETQYF.

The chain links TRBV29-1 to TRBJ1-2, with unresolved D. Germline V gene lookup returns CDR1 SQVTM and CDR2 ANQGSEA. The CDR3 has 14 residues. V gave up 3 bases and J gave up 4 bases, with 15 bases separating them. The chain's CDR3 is CSVDPQEEFYGYTF. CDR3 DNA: TGCAGCGTTGATCCGCAGGAGGAATTCTATGGCTACACCTTC.

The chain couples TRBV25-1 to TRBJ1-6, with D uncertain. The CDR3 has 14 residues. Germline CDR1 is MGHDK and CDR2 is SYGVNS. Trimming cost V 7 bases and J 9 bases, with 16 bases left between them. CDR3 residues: CASKFAGWISPLHF. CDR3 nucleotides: TGTGCCAGCAAATTCGCAGGCTGGATTTCACCCCTCCACTTT.

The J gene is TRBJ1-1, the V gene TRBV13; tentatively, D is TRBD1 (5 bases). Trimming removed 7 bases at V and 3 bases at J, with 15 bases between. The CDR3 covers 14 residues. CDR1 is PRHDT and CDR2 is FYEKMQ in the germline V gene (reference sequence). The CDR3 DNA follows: TGTGCCAGCATAATACGAGGGGCTTACACTGAAGCTTTCTTT. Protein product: CASIIRGAYTEAFF. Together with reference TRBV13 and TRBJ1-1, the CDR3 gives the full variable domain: AAGVIQSPRHLIKEKRETATLKCYPIPRHDTVYWYQQGPGQDPQFLISFYEKMQSDKGSIPDRFSAQQFSDYHSELNMSSLELGDSALYFCASIIRGAYTEAFFGQGTRLTVV.

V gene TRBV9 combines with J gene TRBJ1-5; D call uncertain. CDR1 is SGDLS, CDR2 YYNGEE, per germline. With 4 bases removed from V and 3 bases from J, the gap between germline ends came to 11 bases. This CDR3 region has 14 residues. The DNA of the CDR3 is TGTGCCAGCAGCTCTTCCAGCGCCAATCAGCCCCAGCATTTT. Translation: CASSSSSANQPQHF.

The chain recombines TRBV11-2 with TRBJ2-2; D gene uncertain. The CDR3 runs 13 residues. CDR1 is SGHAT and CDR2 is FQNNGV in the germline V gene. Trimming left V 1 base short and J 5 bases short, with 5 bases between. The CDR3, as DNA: TGTGCCAGCAGCTTAGCGAGTACCGGGGAGCTGTTTTTT. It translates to CASSLASTGELFF.

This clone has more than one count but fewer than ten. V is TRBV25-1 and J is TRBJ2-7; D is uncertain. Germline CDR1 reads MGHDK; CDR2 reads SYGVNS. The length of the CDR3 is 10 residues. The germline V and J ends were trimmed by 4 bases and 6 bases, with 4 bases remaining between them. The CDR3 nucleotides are TGTGCCAGCAGTGGGGGCGAGCAGTACTTC. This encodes CASSGGEQYF.

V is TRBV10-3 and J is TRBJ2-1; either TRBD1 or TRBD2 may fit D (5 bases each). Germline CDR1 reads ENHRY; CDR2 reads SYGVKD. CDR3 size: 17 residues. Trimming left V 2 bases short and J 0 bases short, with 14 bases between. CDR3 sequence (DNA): TGTGCCATCAGTGAGGGCCAAGCAGGGAGCTCCTACAATGAGCAGTTCTTC. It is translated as CAISEGQAGSSYNEQFF.

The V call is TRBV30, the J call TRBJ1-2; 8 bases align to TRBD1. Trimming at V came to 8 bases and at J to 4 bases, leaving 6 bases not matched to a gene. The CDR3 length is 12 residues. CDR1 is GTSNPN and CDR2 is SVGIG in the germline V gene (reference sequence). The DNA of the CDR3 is TGTGCCGAGGACAGGGAGGGCTATGGCTACACCTTC. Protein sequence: CAEDREGYGYTF.

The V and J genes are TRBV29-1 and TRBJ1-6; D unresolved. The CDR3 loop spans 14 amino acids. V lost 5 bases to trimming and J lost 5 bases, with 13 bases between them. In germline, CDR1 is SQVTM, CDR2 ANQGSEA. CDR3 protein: CSVLTPIHNSPLHF. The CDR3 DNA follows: TGCAGCGTTCTAACTCCTATCCATAATTCACCCCTCCACTTT.

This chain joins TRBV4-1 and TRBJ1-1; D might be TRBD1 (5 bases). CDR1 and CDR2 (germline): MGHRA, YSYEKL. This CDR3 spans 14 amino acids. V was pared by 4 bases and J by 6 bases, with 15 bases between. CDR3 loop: CASSPAGQGPEAFF. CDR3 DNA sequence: TGCGCCAGCAGCCCCGCTGGGCAGGGACCTGAAGCTTTCTTT.

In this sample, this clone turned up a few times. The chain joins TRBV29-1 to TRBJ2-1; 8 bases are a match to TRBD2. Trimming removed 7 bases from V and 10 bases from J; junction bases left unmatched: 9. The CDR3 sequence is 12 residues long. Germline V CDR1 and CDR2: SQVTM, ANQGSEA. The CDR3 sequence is CSETLLAGEQFF. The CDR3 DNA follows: TGCAGCGAGACCCTTTTAGCGGGGGAGCAGTTCTTC.

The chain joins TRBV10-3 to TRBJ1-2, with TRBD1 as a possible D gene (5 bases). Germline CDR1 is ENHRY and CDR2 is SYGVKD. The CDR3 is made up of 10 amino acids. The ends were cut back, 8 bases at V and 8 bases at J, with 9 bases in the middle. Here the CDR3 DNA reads TGTGCCATCGGGGAGGGGGGCTACACCTTC. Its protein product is CAIGEGGYTF.

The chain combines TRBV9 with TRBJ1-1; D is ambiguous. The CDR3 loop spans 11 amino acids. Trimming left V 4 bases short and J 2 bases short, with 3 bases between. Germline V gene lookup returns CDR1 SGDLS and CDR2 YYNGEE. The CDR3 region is CASSHNTEAFF. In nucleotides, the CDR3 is TGTGCCAGCAGCCATAACACTGAAGCTTTCTTT.

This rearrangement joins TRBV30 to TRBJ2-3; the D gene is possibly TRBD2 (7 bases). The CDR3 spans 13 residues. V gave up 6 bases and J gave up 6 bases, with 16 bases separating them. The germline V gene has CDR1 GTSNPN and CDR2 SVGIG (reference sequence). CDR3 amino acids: CACATGGLDTQYF. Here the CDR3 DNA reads TGTGCCTGCGCGACCGGGGGGCTGGATACGCAGTATTTT. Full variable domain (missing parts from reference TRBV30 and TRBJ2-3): SQTIHQWPATLVQPVGSPLSLECTVEGTSNPNLYWYRQAAGRGLQLLFYSVGIGQISSEVPQNLSASRPQDRQFILSSKKLLLSDSGFYLCACATGGLDTQYFGPGTRLTVL.

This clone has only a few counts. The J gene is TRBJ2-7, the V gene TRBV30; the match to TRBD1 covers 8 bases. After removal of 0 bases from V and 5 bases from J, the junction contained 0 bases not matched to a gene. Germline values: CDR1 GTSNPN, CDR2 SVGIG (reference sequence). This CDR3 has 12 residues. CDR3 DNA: TGTGCCTGGAGTGTCAGGGGGCACGAGCAGTACTTC. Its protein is CAWSVRGHEQYF.

The CDR3 spells CASSFSQGASDYGYTF. The CDR3 DNA reads TGTGCCAGCAGCTTCTCACAGGGGGCGAGTGACTATGGCTACACCTTC. This chain uses TRBV7-9 with TRBJ1-2, with 9 bases lining up with TRBD1. CDR1 is SEHNR, CDR2 FQNEAQ, per germline (reference sequence). The V segment lost 3 bases and the J segment 3 bases; nucleotides outside the gene matches: 8. The CDR3 sequence is 16 residues long.

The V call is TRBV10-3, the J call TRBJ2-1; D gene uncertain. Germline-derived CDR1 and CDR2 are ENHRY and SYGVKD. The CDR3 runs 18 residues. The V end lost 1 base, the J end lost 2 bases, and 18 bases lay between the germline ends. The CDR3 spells CAISEYSAPTGTYNEQFF. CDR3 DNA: TGTGCCATCAGTGAGTACTCCGCGCCCACTGGGACCTACAATGAGCAGTTCTTC.

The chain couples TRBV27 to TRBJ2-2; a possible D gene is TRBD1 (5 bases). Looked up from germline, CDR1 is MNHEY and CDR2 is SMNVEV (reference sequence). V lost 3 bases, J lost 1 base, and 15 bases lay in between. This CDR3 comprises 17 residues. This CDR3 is CASSLLLRVGNTGELFF. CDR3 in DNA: TGTGCCAGCAGTTTGCTCCTCAGGGTAGGGAACACCGGGGAGCTGTTTTTT.

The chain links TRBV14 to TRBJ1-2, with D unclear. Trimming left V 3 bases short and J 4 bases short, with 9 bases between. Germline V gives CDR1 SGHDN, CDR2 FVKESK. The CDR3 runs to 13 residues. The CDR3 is CASSQAQSYGYTF. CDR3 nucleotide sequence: TGTGCCAGCAGCCAGGCACAGAGCTATGGCTACACCTTC. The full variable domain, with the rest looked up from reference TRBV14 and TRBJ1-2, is EAGVTQFPSHSVIEKGQTVTLRCDPISGHDNLYWYRRVMGKEIKFLLHFVKESKQDESGMPNNRFLAERTGGTYSTLKVQPAELEDSGVYFCASSQAQSYGYTFGSGTRLTVV.

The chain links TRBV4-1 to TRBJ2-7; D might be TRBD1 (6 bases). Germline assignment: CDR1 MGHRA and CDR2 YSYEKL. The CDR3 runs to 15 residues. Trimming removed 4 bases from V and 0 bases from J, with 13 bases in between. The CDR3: CASSLRGSSSYEQYF. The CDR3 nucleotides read TGCGCCAGCAGCCTCAGGGGTTCCAGCTCCTACGAGCAGTACTTC.

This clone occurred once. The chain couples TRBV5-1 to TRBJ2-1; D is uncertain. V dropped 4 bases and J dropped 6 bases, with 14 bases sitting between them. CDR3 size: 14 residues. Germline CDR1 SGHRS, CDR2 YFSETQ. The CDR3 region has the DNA TGCGCCAGCAGCCCCTCGATCCGCAGCAATGAGCAGTTCTTC. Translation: CASSPSIRSNEQFF.

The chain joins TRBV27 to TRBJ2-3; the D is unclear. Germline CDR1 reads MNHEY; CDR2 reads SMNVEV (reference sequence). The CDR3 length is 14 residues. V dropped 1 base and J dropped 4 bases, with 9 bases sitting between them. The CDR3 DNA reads TGTGCCAGCAGTTTATTAGGTCTCGCAGATACGCAGTATTTT. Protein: CASSLLGLADTQYF.